This TCR beta chain emerged from a study of cytomegalovirus exposure and HLA in healthy donors. The CDR3 sequence is 11 residues long. Looked up from germline, CDR1 is MNHNY and CDR2 is SVGAGI (reference sequence). V gave up 6 bases and J gave up 9 bases; unmatched junction bases: 1. PCR used 60 Vbeta primers and 13 Jbeta primers. The protocol was immunoSEQ multiplex PCR, while the TCRdb copy is restricted to in-frame clones and leaves out a portion. The sample lists approximately 140,000 clones, 78% occurring once. Input material: PBMCs. This receptor was taken from a male donor in good health and CMV-seronegative. The chain uses TRBV6-6 and TRBJ2-1, with TRBD2 matching over 8 bases. The CDR3, as DNA: TGTGCCAGCAGGCTAGCGGGTGAGCAGTTCTTC. This encodes CASRLAGEQFF.